Below are 17 T cell receptor beta chains sequenced from a single sample in a study of blood T cell repertoires in COVID-19 (dated by TCRdb to 2019 to 2021). The protocol used for the library was the immunoSEQ multiplex PCR assay. TCRdb took this table from immuneACCESS and kept in-frame rearrangements with V and J called. Such tables lack part of the clones; where checked against another copy, unresolved V genes explain under half of the gap, and the rest is unexplained. In this sample the table shows around 160,000 clones, around 80% of which occur a single time. The ten most abundant clones make up roughly 15% of the sample. Sequencing was done on a sample of peripheral blood. The receptors come from a human donor with acute or convalescent COVID-19. The donor label of this sample is uncertain.

V gene TRBV11-3 combines with J gene TRBJ2-3, with TRBD2 matching over 14 bases. CDR1 is SGHNT and CDR2 is YENEEA in the germline V gene. Germline trimming cut 5 bases from V and 4 bases from J; bases unmatched to any gene: 5. The length of the CDR3 is 16 residues. CDR3 in DNA: TGTGCCAGCAGCCCTGGACTAGCGGGAGGCGCAGATACGCAGTATTTT. Its translation is CASSPGLAGGADTQYF.

This clone was picked up a small number of times. The V gene is TRBV4-3, the J gene TRBJ1-3; D call uncertain. This CDR3 contains 13 residues. V was trimmed by 5 bases and J by 3 bases, leaving 8 bases between them. CDR1 and CDR2 from the germline V gene are LGHNA and YSLEER. CDR3 bases: TGCGCCAGCAGCGTGGCAGTTGGAAACACCATATATTTT. This codes for CASSVAVGNTIYF.

V gene TRBV5-5 combines with J gene TRBJ1-2; 7 bases are a match to TRBD1. V was clipped by 4 bases and J by 8 bases; unmatched bases: 14. CDR3 size: 15 residues. Germline lookup yields CDR1 SGHKS and CDR2 YYEKEE (reference sequence). Here the CDR3 reads CASSTRDRLLGGYTF. Here the CDR3 DNA reads TGTGCCAGCAGCACCCGGGACAGACTACTAGGGGGCTACACCTTC.

This sequence joins TRBV3-1 (or the pseudogene TRBV3-2) and TRBJ2-1, with a weak D call TRBD2 (7 bases). Trimming removed 3 bases from V and 9 bases from J, with 21 bases in between. The CDR3 has 16 amino acids. Germline V gene data show CDR1 as LGHDT and CDR2 as YNNKEL (reference sequence). The CDR3 DNA sequence: TGTGCCAGCAGCCATGGCGGGGGCTTACGGGCGGGTGAGCAGTTCTTC. This sequence encodes CASSHGGGLRAGEQFF.

This clone has a handful of counts. CDR3 bases: TGCGCCAGCAGCTTGGTACTAGCTTACACCGGGGAGCTGTTTTTT. Protein product: CASSLVLAYTGELFF. The rearrangement links TRBV5-1 to TRBJ2-2; weak D call: TRBD2 (6 bases). The CDR3 length is 15 residues. Germline CDR1 reads SGHRS; CDR2 reads YFSETQ. V lost 0 bases and J lost 3, with 9 bases in between.

This clone was detected only once. The chain is built from TRBV5-1 and TRBJ2-2; D gene ambiguous. V lost 0 bases to trimming and J lost 6 bases, with 9 bases between them. CDR1 and CDR2 (germline): SGHRS, YFSETQ. The CDR3 consists of 14 residues. CDR3 sequence: CASSLESISGELFF. CDR3 nucleotides: TGCGCCAGCAGCTTGGAGTCTATCTCCGGGGAGCTGTTTTTT.

The chain links TRBV2 to TRBJ2-1; perhaps TRBD1 as D (5 bases). V dropped 4 bases and J dropped 4 bases, with 8 bases sitting between them. CDR3 length: 13 amino acids. The germline CDR1 and CDR2 sequences are SNHLY and FYNNEI. For the CDR3, the DNA is TGTGCCAGCAGTGCGAACAGGTACAATGAGCAGTTCTTC. Protein: CASSANRYNEQFF. Based on the CDR3 plus reference TRBV2 and TRBJ2-1, the full variable domain is EPEVTQTPSHQVTQMGQEVILRCVPISNHLYFYWYRQILGQKVEFLVSFYNNEISEKSEIFDDQFSVERPDGSNFTLKIRSTKLEDSAMYFCASSANRYNEQFFGPGTRLTVL.

This rearrangement joins TRBV3-1 (or the pseudogene TRBV3-2) to TRBJ2-5, with D perhaps matching TRBD2 (6 bases). Germline-derived CDR1 and CDR2 are LGHDT and YNNKEL (reference sequence). This CDR3 is built from 14 residues. V lost 2 bases to trimming and J lost 7 bases, with 14 bases between them. The CDR3 DNA reads as TGTGCCAGCAGCCAATCGACTAGACTGGGGACCCAGTACTTC. This translates into CASSQSTRLGTQYF.

This chain links TRBV2 with TRBJ2-1, with a tentative D call TRBD1 (6 bases). Trimming took off 2 bases at V and 8 bases at J, with 13 bases between the two ends. Germline V gene data show CDR1 as SNHLY and CDR2 as FYNNEI. The CDR3 is 14 residues long. This CDR3 is CASSESTGIHEQFF. In nucleotides, the CDR3 is TGTGCCAGCAGTGAATCCACAGGGATCCATGAGCAGTTCTTC.

CDR3 amino acids: CASSPPDRGWSGYTF. Written as DNA, the CDR3 is TGTGCCAGCTCACCACCGGACAGGGGCTGGAGTGGCTACACCTTC. The J gene is TRBJ1-2, the V gene TRBV18; 9 bases are shared with TRBD1. Per the germline V gene, CDR1 is KGHSH and CDR2 is LQKENI. V lost 0 bases and J lost 7; bases outside the gene matches: 6. The CDR3 consists of 15 residues.

The chain employs TRBV29-1 and TRBJ2-1; perhaps TRBD1 as D (6 bases). Per germline, CDR1 SQVTM and CDR2 ANQGSEA. The CDR3 is made up of 13 amino acids. Trimming removed 6 bases at V and 3 bases at J, with 12 bases between. This CDR3 reads CSVAWTVYNEQFF. The CDR3 nucleotides are TGCAGCGTGGCTTGGACAGTCTACAATGAGCAGTTCTTC.

The chain uses TRBV5-5 and TRBJ1-4; TRBD1 matches 9 bases. V gave up 2 bases and J gave up 8 bases; unmatched junction bases: 10. This CDR3 has 16 amino acids. The germline V gene encodes CDR1 SGHKS and CDR2 YYEKEE (reference sequence). Here the CDR3 reads CASSLIPGTGREKLFF. In DNA form, the CDR3 reads TGTGCCAGCAGCTTAATTCCCGGGACAGGGCGGGAAAAACTGTTTTTT.

This rearrangement joins TRBV5-1 to TRBJ2-1; D possibly corresponds to TRBD2 (7 bases). CDR1 SGHRS and CDR2 YFSETQ come from the germline V gene. This CDR3 comprises 14 residues. Trimming cost V 5 bases and J 14 bases, with 23 bases left between them. This CDR3 is CASSFPEGGDDKFF. The CDR3 region has the DNA TGCGCCAGCAGTTTCCCAGAGGGGGGGGATGACAAGTTCTTC.

V usage is TRBV10-3 and J usage is TRBJ1-6; TRBD1 matches at 9 bases. The CDR3 is 14 residues long. V trimming: 2 bases; J trimming: 10 bases; junction bases outside the gene matches: 3. Per germline, CDR1 ENHRY and CDR2 SYGVKD. The CDR3 sequence: CAISEDRGRSPLHF. In nucleotides, the CDR3 is TGTGCCATCAGTGAGGACAGGGGGAGATCACCCCTCCACTTT.

This chain links TRBV11-2 with TRBJ1-1; 10 bases align to TRBD1. CDR1 is SGHAT and CDR2 is FQNNGV in the germline V gene. Trimming cost V 5 bases and J 5 bases; bases outside gene matches: 5. The CDR3 extends over 14 amino acids. The CDR3 nucleotides read TGTGCCAGCAGCCCCCGGGACAGGGGAACTGAAGCTTTCTTT. This sequence encodes CASSPRDRGTEAFF.

This chain connects TRBV7-3 to TRBJ2-3; TRBD1 agrees at 9 bases. The CDR3 loop spans 16 amino acids. V shed 3 bases, J shed 2 bases, and the junction held 6 bases outside the gene matches. Germline-derived CDR1 and CDR2 are SGHTA and FQGTGA. The CDR3: CASSLGTGQFTDTQYF. CDR3 bases: TGTGCCAGCAGCTTGGGGACAGGGCAGTTCACAGATACGCAGTATTTT. Using reference TRBV7-3 and TRBJ2-3 for the parts outside the CDR3, the full variable domain is GAGVSQTPSNKVTEKGKYVELRCDPISGHTALYWYRQSLGQGPEFLIYFQGTGAADDSGLPNDRFFAVRPEGSVSTLKIQRTERGDSAVYLCASSLGTGQFTDTQYFGPGTRLTVL.

This chain links TRBV5-1 with TRBJ1-5; D may be TRBD1 (6 bases). Germline V gives CDR1 SGHRS, CDR2 YFSETQ. The CDR3 spans 15 residues. Trimming took off 1 base at V and 2 bases at J, with 10 bases between the two ends. In nucleotides, the CDR3 is TGCGCCAGCAGCTTGACAGGGATACGCAATCAGCCCCAGCATTTT. It encodes CASSLTGIRNQPQHF.